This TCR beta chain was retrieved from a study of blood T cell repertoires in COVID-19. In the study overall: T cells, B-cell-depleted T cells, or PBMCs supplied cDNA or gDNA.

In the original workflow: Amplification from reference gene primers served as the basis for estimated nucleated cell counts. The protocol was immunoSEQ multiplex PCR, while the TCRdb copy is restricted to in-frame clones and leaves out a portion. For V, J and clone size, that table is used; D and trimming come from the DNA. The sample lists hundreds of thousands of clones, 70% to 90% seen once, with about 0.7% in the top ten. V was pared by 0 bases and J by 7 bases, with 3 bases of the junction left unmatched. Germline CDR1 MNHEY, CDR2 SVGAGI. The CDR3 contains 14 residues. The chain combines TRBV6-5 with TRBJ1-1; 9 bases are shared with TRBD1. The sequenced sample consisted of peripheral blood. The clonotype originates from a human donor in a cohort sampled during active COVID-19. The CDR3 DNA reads TGTGCCAGCAGTTACTCGGACAGGGGAGGTGAAGCTTTCTTT. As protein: CASSYSDRGGEAFF.